These T cell receptor beta chains were read from a single sample in a study of cytomegalovirus exposure and HLA in healthy donors. Repertoires were generated with immunoSEQ multiplex PCR, while TCRdb's copy carries only in-frame clones and drops some. The sample data list around 63,000 clones. Material: PBMCs. Every receptor here comes from a woman between 25 and 40 years old in good health and CMV-seronegative. The conserved cysteine and the conserved F or W are not part of the CDR3 here.

cdr3_length,j_call,v_call,cdr3_aa
15,TRBJ1-3,TRBV18,ASSPPNDRGLGNTIY
11,TRBJ2-3,TRBV4-1,ASSALGGLTQY
13,TRBJ2-7,TRBV28,ASSFTLTGLHEQY
12,TRBJ1-1,TRBV30,AWTGGNMNTEAF
13,TRBJ2-3,TRBV5-4,ASITGSGSGDTQY
11,TRBJ2-5,TRBV18,ASSPAGQETQY
13,TRBJ1-5,TRBV30,AWSHGTGRDQPQH
12,TRBJ1-4,TRBV6-6,ASTTGGWYEKLF
12,TRBJ2-7,TRBV27,ASSLSDWGAEQY
12,TRBJ2-7,TRBV7-9,ASSQLAGIYEQY
16,TRBJ1-5,TRBV18,ASSAQGLLAYSNQPQH
12,TRBJ2-7,TRBV18,ASSPGDRGYEQY
13,TRBJ2-3,TRBV6-4,ASTAGTSERDTQY